This TCR beta chain was captured by sequencing in a study of blood T cell repertoires in COVID-19. In the study overall: PBMCs, B-cell-depleted T cells, or T cells provided the cDNA or gDNA that made up the material.

Patients of the Seattle cohort, enrolled during active infection, were followed longitudinally. The germline CDR1 and CDR2 sequences are MDHEN and SYDVKM. This CDR3 comprises 14 residues. J lost 5 bases, V lost 1 base, and 3 bases had no gene match. Assay: immunoSEQ multiplex PCR; the TCRdb copy retains only in-frame clones and omits some. The sample consists of 70,000 to 95,000 clones, more than 85% of them appearing once. The count of this clone is one. V and J are TRBV28 and TRBJ2-3, with 7 nucleotides matching TRBD1. The clonotype comes from a man between 45 and 60 years old with COVID-19, enrolled during active disease. The specimen was peripheral blood. In nucleotides, the CDR3 is TGTGCCAGCAGTTTATTCCAGGGGGTAGATACGCAGTATTTT. Translating gives CASSLFQGVDTQYF. The variable domain in full, completed from reference TRBV28 and TRBJ2-3, reads DVKVTQSSRYLVKRTGEKVFLECVQDMDHENMFWYRQDPGLGLRLIYFSYDVKMKEKGDIPEGYSVSREKKERFSLILESASTNQTSMYLCASSLFQGVDTQYFGPGTRLTVL.